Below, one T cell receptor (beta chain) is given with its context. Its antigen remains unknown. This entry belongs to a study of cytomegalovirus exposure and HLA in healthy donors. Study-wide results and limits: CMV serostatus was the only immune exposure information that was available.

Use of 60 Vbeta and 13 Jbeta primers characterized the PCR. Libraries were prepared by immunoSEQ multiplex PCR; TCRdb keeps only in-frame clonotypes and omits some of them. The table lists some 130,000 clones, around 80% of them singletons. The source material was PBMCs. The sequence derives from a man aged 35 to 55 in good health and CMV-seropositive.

The CDR3 DNA is TGTGCCAGCAGCTTAGTGAGTAGCGGGGACTACGAGCAGTACTTC. It specifies CASSLVSSGDYEQYF. V and J are TRBV11-2 and TRBJ2-7; 8 bases align to TRBD2. The CDR3 extends over 15 amino acids. V dropped 1 base and J dropped 3; count of bases not matched to a gene: 5. The germline CDR1 and CDR2 sequences are SGHAT and FQNNGV.